This TCR beta chain was documented in a study of cytomegalovirus exposure and HLA in healthy donors. For the study at large: Earlier, 150 million to 200 million T cells were analyzed, and around 100 million unique TCR beta sequences were found among them.

Details on this clone: Its antigen is not known.

This CDR3 spans 16 amino acids. With 0 bases removed from V and 7 bases from J, the gap between germline ends came to 18 bases. CDR1 is MGHRA, CDR2 YSYEKL, per germline. In the PCR, 60 Vbeta and 13 Jbeta primers were used. Per the authors' pipeline: Roughly 11 million of the 60 million to 80 million unique TCR beta chains counted in a later analysis were shared. Assay used: immunoSEQ multiplex PCR; TCRdb lists only in-frame clones, some missing. Clone size and V and J calls were adopted from that table, with D and trimming inferred from the DNA. This sample has some 120,000 clones, with roughly 72% found just once. Study observations and caveats: The authors listed some 160 TCR beta chains as cytomegalovirus-associated. In a later analysis, productive TCRs from donors in an Asian-associated ancestry cluster reportedly carried fewer N-insertions than the cohort mean.

Input material: PBMCs. The V call is TRBV4-1, the J call TRBJ2-5; D might be TRBD1 (5 bases). This clonotype was sampled from a man aged 35 to 55 in good health and CMV-seropositive. CDR3 DNA sequence: TGCGCCAGCAGCCAAGATCTGGGGCAGGGCTTTCGGACCCAGTACTTC. Translated, it gives CASSQDLGQGFRTQYF.